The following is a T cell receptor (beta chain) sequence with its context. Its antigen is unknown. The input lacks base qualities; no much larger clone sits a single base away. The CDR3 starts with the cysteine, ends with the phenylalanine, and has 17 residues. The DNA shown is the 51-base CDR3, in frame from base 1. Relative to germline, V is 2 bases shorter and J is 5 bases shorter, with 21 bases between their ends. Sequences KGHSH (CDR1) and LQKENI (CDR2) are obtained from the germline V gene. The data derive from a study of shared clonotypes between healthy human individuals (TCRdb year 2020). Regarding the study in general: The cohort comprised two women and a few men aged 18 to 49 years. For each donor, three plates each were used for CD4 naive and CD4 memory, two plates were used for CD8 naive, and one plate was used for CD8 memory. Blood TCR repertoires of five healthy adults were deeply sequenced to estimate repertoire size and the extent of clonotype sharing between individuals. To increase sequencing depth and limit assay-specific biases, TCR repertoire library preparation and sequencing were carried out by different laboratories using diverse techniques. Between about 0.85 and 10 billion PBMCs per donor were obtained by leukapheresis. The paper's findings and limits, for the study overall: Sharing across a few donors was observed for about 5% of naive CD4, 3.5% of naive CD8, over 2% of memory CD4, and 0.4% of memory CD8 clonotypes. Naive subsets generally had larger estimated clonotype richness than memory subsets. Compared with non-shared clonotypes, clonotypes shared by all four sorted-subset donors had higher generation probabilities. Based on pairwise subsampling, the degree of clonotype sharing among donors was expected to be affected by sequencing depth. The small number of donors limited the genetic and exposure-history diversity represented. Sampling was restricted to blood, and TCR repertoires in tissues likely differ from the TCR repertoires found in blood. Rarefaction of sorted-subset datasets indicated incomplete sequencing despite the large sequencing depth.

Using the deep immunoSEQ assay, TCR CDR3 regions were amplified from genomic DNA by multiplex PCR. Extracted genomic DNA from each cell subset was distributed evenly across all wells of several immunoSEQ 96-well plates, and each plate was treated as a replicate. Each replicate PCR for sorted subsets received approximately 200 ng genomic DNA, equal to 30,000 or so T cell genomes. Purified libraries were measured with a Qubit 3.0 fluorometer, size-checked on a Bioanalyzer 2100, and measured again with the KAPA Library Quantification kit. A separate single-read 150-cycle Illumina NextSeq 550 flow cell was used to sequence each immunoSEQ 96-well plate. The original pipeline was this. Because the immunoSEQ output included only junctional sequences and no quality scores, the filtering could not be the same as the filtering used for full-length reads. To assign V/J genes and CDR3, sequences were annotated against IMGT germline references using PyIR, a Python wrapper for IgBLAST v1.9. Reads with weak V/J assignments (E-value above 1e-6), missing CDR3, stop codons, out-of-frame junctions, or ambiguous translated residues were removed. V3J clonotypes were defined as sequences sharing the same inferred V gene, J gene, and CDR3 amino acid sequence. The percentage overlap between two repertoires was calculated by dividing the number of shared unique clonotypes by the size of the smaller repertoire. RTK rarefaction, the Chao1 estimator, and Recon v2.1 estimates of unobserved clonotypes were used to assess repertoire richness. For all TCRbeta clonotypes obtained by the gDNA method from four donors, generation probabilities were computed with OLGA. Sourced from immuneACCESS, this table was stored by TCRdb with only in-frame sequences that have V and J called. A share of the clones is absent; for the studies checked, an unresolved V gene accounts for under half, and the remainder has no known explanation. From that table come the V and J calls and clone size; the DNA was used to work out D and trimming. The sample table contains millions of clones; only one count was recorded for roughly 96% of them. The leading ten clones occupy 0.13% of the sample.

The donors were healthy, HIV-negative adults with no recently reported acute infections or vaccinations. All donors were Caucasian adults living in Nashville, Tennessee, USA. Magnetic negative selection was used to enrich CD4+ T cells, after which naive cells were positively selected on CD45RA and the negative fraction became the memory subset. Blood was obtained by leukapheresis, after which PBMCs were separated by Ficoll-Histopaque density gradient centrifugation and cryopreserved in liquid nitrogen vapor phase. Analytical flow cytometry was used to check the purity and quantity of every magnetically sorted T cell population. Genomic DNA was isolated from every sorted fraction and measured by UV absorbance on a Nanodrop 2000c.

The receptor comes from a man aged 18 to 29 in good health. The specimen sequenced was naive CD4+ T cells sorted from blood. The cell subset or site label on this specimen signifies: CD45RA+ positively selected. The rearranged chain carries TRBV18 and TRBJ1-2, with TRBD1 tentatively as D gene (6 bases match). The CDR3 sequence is CASSPGTGPPTIYGYTF. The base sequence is TGTGCCAGCTCACCAGGAACAGGGCCCCCGACTATTTATGGCTACACCTTC.